The 9 T cell receptor beta chains in this list originate from one sample, sequenced in a study of blood T cell repertoires in COVID-19. TCRdb's table, derived via immunoSEQ multiplex PCR, lists solely in-frame clones and lacks some. The sample yields 300,000 to 400,000 clones, roughly nine tenths seen once. The material sequenced was PBMCs or T cells enriched from blood (not recorded which). These receptors originate from a man in his sixties who had recovered from COVID-19.

The chain combines TRBV7-9 with TRBJ1-1; a possible D gene is TRBD1 (5 bases). The germline gives CDR1 SEHNR, CDR2 FQNEAQ (reference sequence). The V gene lost 0 bases and the J gene lost 8 bases, with 16 bases spanning the gap. The CDR3 runs to 15 residues. The CDR3 loop reads CASSLAAGRSSEAFF. The CDR3 nucleotides are TGTGCCAGCAGCTTAGCGGCAGGGCGAAGTTCCGAAGCTTTCTTT. The complete variable domain, with remaining parts taken from reference TRBV7-9 and TRBJ1-1, reads DTGVSQNPRHKITKRGQNVTFRCDPISEHNRLYWYRQTLGQGPEFLTYFQNEAQLEKSRLLSDRFSAERPKGSFSTLEIQRTEQGDSAMYLCASSLAAGRSSEAFFGQGTRLTVV.

The chain uses TRBV28 and TRBJ1-1, with D possibly TRBD1 on 6 matching bases. The V gene lost 1 base and the J gene lost 6 bases, with 18 bases spanning the gap. CDR3 size: 16 residues. Germline V CDR1 and CDR2: MDHEN, SYDVKM. The CDR3 is CASSLFRGGESAEAFF. Written as DNA, the CDR3 is TGTGCCAGCAGTTTATTTAGGGGGGGGGAGAGCGCTGAAGCTTTCTTT. Full variable domain (remainder filled in from reference TRBV28 and TRBJ1-1): DVKVTQSSRYLVKRTGEKVFLECVQDMDHENMFWYRQDPGLGLRLIYFSYDVKMKEKGDIPEGYSVSREKKERFSLILESASTNQTSMYLCASSLFRGGESAEAFFGQGTRLTVV.

The CDR3 loop reads CAWMGVQPNVYYGYTF. As DNA, the CDR3 is TGTGCCTGGATGGGTGTACAGCCGAACGTCTACTATGGCTACACCTTC. This chain joins TRBV30 and TRBJ1-2; D not resolved. The CDR3 length is 16 residues. Germline V gene data show CDR1 as GTSNPN and CDR2 as SVGIG (reference sequence). V was cut by 4 bases and J by 3 bases, with 21 bases left in between.

The chain couples TRBV5-1 to TRBJ1-1; TRBD1 might be the D (6 bases). The CDR3 length is 15 residues. The germline V and J ends were trimmed by 1 base and 0 bases, with 10 bases remaining between them. Germline CDR1 SGHRS, CDR2 YFSETQ. The CDR3 DNA reads as TGCGCCAGCAGCTTGCCGGACAGCATGAACACTGAAGCTTTCTTT. Amino acid sequence: CASSLPDSMNTEAFF.

The rearrangement links TRBV11-2 to TRBJ2-1; D perhaps matches TRBD2 (5 bases). Trimming stripped 5 bases from V and 0 bases from J, with 14 bases between. The CDR3 is 16 amino acids. Germline CDR1 and CDR2: SGHAT and FQNNGV. CDR3 protein: CASSPMAGSSYNEQFF. CDR3 nucleotide sequence: TGTGCCAGCAGCCCAATGGCGGGTAGCTCCTACAATGAGCAGTTCTTC.

The chain recombines TRBV5-1 with TRBJ2-1, with 7 bases lining up with TRBD1. Germline V lookup: CDR1 SGHRS, CDR2 YFSETQ. V shed 2 bases, J shed 0 bases, and the junction held 2 bases outside the gene matches. The CDR3 has 15 residues. In nucleotides, the CDR3 is TGCGCCAGCAGCTTTTCAGGGGGCTCCTACAATGAGCAGTTCTTC. Its protein product is CASSFSGGSYNEQFF.

The chain has TRBV3-1 (or the pseudogene TRBV3-2) and TRBJ2-1; 9 positions match TRBD1. CDR1 and CDR2 (germline): LGHDT, YNNKEL (reference sequence). Losses at the gene ends were 3 bases for V and 7 bases for J; bases not matched to a gene: 16. The CDR3 length is 18 residues. The DNA for the CDR3 is TGTGCCAGCAGCCACCAGATGGGTCACAGGGGGCAAGGGAATGAGCAGTTCTTC. Translation gives CASSHQMGHRGQGNEQFF.

The chain recombines TRBV21-1 with TRBJ2-7; no check of the table's D call, TRBD2, against the DNA was made. TRBV21-1 is annotated as a pseudogene. The CDR3 is 17 amino acids. CDR3 coding DNA: TGTGCCAGCAGCGTAGGGACTAGCGGGGGGGCCCCCCACGAGCAGTACTTC. Amino acids: CASSVGTSGGAPHEQYF.

The chain employs TRBV7-8 and TRBJ1-5; D gene unclear. Trimming took off 0 bases at V and 6 bases at J, with 6 bases between the two ends. CDR1 and CDR2 (germline): SGHVS, FQNEAQ. CDR3 length: 13 residues. The CDR3 spells CASSLARGQPQHF. In nucleotides, the CDR3 is TGTGCCAGCAGCTTAGCGAGAGGTCAGCCCCAGCATTTT.